This TCR beta chain is from a study of T cell changes during pregnancy in multiple sclerosis (dated by TCRdb to the late 2010s). Looking at the study overall: The study examined how the T cell repertoire changed over the course of pregnancy in women with multiple sclerosis.

From the cysteine up to the phenylalanine, the CDR3 has a length of 16 residues. The DNA shown is the 48-base CDR3, in frame from base 1. The V end loses 0 bases and the J end loses 6 bases, and a stretch of 16 bases separates them. As encoded in the germline V gene, CDR1 is WSHSY while CDR2 is SAAADI. Regarding this clone: It lacks a known antigen. Per-nucleotide qualities are absent, and no much larger clonotype sits a single base away.

Library construction relied on the immunoSEQ multiplex PCR assay. What TCRdb holds here is the immuneACCESS table cut down to in-frame rearrangements. Part of the clones is not present; checked against another copy, under half of the missing clones reflect an unresolved V gene, and the others are unexplained. The sample table lists 35,000 to 40,000 clones, 85% to 90% of them with a count of one. The top ten constitute almost 7% of the sample. The chain links TRBV10-2 with TRBJ2-3; TRBD2 is a weak D gene call, 5 bases matching. The sample here was CD8+ T cells from peripheral blood mononuclear cells, taken in the third trimester of pregnancy. The sequence derives from a female donor with multiple sclerosis, enrolled in a pregnancy study. The sequenced DNA: TGCGCCAGCAGTGAGTCCGGACTCATGACTACCGATACGCAGTATTTT. Its coded protein is CASSESGLMTTDTQYF.